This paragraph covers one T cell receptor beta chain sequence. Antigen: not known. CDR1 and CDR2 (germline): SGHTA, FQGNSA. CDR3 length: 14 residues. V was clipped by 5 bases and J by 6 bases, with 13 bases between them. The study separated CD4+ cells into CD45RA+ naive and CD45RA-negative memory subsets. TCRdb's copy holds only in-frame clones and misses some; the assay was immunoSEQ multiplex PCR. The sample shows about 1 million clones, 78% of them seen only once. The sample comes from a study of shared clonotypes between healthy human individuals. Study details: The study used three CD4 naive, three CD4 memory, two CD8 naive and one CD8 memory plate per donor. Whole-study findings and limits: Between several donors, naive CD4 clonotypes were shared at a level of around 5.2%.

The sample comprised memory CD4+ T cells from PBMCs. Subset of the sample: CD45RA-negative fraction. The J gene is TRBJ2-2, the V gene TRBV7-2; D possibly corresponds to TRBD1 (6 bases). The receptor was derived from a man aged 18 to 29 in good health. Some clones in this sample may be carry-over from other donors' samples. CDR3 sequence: CASSAYRAPGELFF. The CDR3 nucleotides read TGTGCCAGCAGCGCCTACAGGGCTCCCGGGGAGCTGTTTTTT.